This T cell receptor beta chain was recovered during a study of regulatory T cells in long-lasting Graves disease. General study results and limits: New patients shared 966 public clonotypes, fewer than the approximately 2,500 shared by persistent patients. Persistent disease was characterized by preferential usage of TRBV28, TRBJ1-2 and TRBJ2-5.

The germline V gene has CDR1 SQVTM and CDR2 ANQGSEA. There are 13 residues in the CDR3. Trimming took 0 bases from V and 5 from J, leaving 8 bases between them. The TCR beta library used iRepertoire HTBI primers with Arm-PCR amplification of CDR3. Per the study methods: Across the samples, identification revealed about 62 TRBV and more than twelve TRBJ segments. TCRdb re-analysed the multiplex PCR reads in MiXCR, keeping a single row per CDR3 protein. Clone size and V and J calls follow TCRdb, not the original study. The repertoire consists of about 620,000 distinct CDR3 sequences, with roughly 16% occurring once and the leading ten covering around 19%. The time point here: newly diagnosed GD, antithyroid drugs for less than 3 months. PBMC RNA served as the TCR library source. As regards this clonotype: Its target is unknown.

A further study also used this sample, focusing on T cells in Graves' hyperthyroidism and ophthalmopathy. This second report adds: Diagnoses rested on clinical symptoms, serum thyroxine and TRAb, thyroid ultrasound and orbital computed tomography.

The chain joins TRBV29-1 to TRBJ2-1; D uncertain. This clonotype was obtained from a woman aged 25 to 39 with Graves disease. This sample comprised peripheral blood mononuclear cells (PBMCs), obtained at new diagnosis, from a patient treated with antithyroid drugs. CDR3: CSVEDTRDNEQFF. The DNA for the CDR3 is TGCAGCGTTGAAGATACGCGTGACAATGAGCAGTTCTTC.